Listed below are T cell receptor beta chains from one sample, sequenced in a study of T cells expressing NK-cell markers. TCRdb derives one entry per CDR3 protein from the 5' RACE reads, leaving out DNA. The sample holds 500,000 to 700,000 distinct CDR3 sequences. The sequencing input was blood T cells: a sorted CD56 or NKG2C T cell subset, CD4+ or CD8+ T cells, or bulk PBMC T cells (not recorded which). These receptors all stem from a man between 18 and 35 years old in good health. Each CDR3 is given with its conserved first and last residue. Fields, in order: J gene, V gene, CDR3 protein.

j_gene: TRBJ1-5; v_gene: TRBV19; CDR3aa: CASRSEYSNQPQHF
j_gene: TRBJ2-4; v_gene: TRBV7-9; CDR3aa: CASSSDSVQYF
j_gene: TRBJ2-5; v_gene: TRBV5-1; CDR3aa: CASSLKSTQETQYF
j_gene: TRBJ2-3; v_gene: TRBV5-1; CDR3aa: CASGGIMQEISSTDTQYF
j_gene: TRBJ2-1; v_gene: TRBV6-4; CDR3aa: CASSARTGSKFF
j_gene: TRBJ1-4; v_gene: TRBV5-1; CDR3aa: CASSLAGIDEKLFF
j_gene: TRBJ2-1; v_gene: TRBV24-1; CDR3aa: CATSDSPGFEQFF
j_gene: TRBJ2-7; v_gene: TRBV7-2; CDR3aa: CASSEGTRQYF
j_gene: TRBJ2-1; v_gene: TRBV24-1; CDR3aa: CATSESTSGRHNEQFF
j_gene: TRBJ2-1; v_gene: TRBV10-2; CDR3aa: CASRQGVSYNEQFF
j_gene: TRBJ2-5; v_gene: TRBV12-3/TRBV12-4; CDR3aa: CASSPGLGFVYETQYF
j_gene: TRBJ1-1; v_gene: TRBV12-3/TRBV12-4; CDR3aa: CASNVGTSEAFF
j_gene: TRBJ2-7; v_gene: TRBV27; CDR3aa: CASRSNRGTSESYEQYF
j_gene: TRBJ1-2; v_gene: TRBV27; CDR3aa: CASSPNNDRVYGYTF
j_gene: TRBJ1-6; v_gene: TRBV19; CDR3aa: CASSSPDRTLHF
j_gene: TRBJ2-7; v_gene: TRBV5-1; CDR3aa: CASSIPTNEQYF
j_gene: TRBJ2-1; v_gene: TRBV20-1; CDR3aa: CSARRSGQTSEQFF
j_gene: TRBJ2-1; v_gene: TRBV7-3; CDR3aa: CASSAGLATYNEQFF
j_gene: TRBJ2-1; v_gene: TRBV7-3; CDR3aa: CASSSSLPHEQFF
j_gene: TRBJ2-7; v_gene: TRBV20-1; CDR3aa: CSAPAGRERAVGYEQYF
j_gene: TRBJ2-3; v_gene: TRBV7-3; CDR3aa: CASSAPGTSTDTQYF
j_gene: TRBJ2-7; v_gene: TRBV2; CDR3aa: CASSAGRYHEQYF
j_gene: TRBJ2-6; v_gene: TRBV7-8; CDR3aa: CASQRWTGISSGANVLTF
j_gene: TRBJ2-1; v_gene: TRBV18; CDR3aa: CASSPNIFNEQFF
j_gene: TRBJ2-1; v_gene: TRBV18; CDR3aa: CASSPSRTSVYNEQFF
j_gene: TRBJ1-4; v_gene: TRBV5-1; CDR3aa: CASSLVGGTGVEKLFF
j_gene: TRBJ2-1; v_gene: TRBV20-1; CDR3aa: CSAKRTGVNEQFF
j_gene: TRBJ1-1; v_gene: TRBV5-1; CDR3aa: CASSLRATKNTEAFF